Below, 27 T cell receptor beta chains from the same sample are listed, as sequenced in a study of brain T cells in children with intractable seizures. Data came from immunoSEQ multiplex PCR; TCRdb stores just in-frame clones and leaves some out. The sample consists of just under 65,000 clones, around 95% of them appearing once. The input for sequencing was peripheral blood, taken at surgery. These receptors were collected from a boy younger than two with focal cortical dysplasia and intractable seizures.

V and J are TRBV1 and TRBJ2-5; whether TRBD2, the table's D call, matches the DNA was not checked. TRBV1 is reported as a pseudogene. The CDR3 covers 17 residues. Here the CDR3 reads CTSSQGSGTSGGETQYF. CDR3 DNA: TGCACCAGCAGCCAGGGTTCCGGGACTAGCGGGGGAGAGACCCAGTACTTC.

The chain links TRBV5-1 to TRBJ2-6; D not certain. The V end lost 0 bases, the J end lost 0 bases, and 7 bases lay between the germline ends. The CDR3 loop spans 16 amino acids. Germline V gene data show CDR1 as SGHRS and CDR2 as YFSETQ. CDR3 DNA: TGCGCCAGCAGCTTGGGACAAAACTCTGGGGCCAACGTCCTGACTTTC. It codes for CASSLGQNSGANVLTF.

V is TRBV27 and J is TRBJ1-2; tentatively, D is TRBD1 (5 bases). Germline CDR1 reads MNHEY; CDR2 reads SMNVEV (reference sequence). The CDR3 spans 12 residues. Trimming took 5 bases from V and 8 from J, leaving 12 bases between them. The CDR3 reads CASSPGGVGYTF. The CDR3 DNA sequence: TGTGCCAGCAGTCCCGGAGGGGTCGGCTACACCTTC.

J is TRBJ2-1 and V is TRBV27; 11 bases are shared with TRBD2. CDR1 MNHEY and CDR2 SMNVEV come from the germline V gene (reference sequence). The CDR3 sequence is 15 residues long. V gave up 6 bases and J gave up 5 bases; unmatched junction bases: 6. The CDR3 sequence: CASRPGLAANNEQFF. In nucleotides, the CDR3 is TGTGCCAGCAGGCCGGGACTAGCGGCCAACAATGAGCAGTTCTTC.

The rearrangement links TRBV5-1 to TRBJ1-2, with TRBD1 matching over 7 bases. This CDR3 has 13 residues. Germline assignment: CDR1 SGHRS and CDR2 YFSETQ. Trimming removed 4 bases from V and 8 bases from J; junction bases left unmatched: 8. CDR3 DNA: TGCGCCAGCAGCCGTTACCGGGACAGAGGCTACACCTTC. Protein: CASSRYRDRGYTF.

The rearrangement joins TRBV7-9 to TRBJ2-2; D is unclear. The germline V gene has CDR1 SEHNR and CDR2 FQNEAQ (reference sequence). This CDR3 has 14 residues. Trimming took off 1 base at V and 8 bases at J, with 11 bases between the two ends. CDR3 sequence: CASSLGRPGGELFF. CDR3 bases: TGTGCCAGCAGCTTAGGCCGGCCGGGTGGGGAGCTGTTTTTT. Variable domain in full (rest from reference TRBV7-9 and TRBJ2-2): DTGVSQNPRHKITKRGQNVTFRCDPISEHNRLYWYRQTLGQGPEFLTYFQNEAQLEKSRLLSDRFSAERPKGSFSTLEIQRTEQGDSAMYLCASSLGRPGGELFFGEGSRLTVL.

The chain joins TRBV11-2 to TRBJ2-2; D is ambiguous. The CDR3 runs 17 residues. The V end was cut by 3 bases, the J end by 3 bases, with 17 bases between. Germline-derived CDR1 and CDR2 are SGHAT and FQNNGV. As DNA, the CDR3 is TGTGCCAGCAGCTTTCGTCGTAGGGAAGTGGACACCGGGGAGCTGTTTTTT. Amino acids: CASSFRRREVDTGELFF.

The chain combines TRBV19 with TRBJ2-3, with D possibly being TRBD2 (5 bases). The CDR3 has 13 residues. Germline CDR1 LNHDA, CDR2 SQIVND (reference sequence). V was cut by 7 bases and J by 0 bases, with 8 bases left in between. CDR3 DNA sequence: TGTGCCAGTACAGCGGTTAGCACAGATACGCAGTATTTT. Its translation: CASTAVSTDTQYF. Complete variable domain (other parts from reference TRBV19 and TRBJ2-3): DGGITQSPKYLFRKEGQNVTLSCEQNLNHDAMYWYRQDPGQGLRLIYYSQIVNDFQKGDIAEGYSVSREKKESFPLTVTSAQKNPTAFYLCASTAVSTDTQYFGPGTRLTVL.

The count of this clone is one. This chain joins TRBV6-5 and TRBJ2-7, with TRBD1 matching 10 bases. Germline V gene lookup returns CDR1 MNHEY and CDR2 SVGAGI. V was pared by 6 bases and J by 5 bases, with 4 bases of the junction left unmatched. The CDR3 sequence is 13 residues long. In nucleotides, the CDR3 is TGTGCCAGCAGAGACAGGGGGCGGAACGAGCAGTACTTC. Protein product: CASRDRGRNEQYF.

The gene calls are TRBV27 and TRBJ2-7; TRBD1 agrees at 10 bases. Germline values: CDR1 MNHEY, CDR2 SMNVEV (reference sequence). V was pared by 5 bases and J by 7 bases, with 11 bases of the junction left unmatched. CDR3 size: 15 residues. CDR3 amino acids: CASSDVGQGRDEQYF. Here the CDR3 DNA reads TGTGCCAGCAGTGACGTGGGACAGGGGCGAGATGAGCAGTACTTC.

CDR3 sequence reads: CASSLPYRGTQYF. The CDR3 DNA follows: TGTGCCAGCAGCTTACCATATAGGGGGACGCAGTATTTT. V usage is TRBV7-9 and J usage is TRBJ2-3, with D tentatively TRBD1 (6 bases). In germline, CDR1 is SEHNR, CDR2 FQNEAQ (reference sequence). Trimming pared 2 bases from V and 9 bases from J, leaving 12 bases between. The CDR3 is made up of 13 amino acids.

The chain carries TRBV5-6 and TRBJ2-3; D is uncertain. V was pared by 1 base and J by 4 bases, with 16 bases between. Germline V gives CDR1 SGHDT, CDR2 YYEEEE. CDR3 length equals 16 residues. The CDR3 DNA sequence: TGTGCCAGCAGCTTGCGTGGGCCCCTACGGGCAGATACGCAGTATTTT. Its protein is CASSLRGPLRADTQYF.

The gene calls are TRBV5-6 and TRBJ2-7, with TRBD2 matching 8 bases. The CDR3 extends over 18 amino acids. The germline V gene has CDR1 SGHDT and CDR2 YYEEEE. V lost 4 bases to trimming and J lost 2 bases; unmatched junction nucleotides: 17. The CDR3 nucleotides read TGTGCCAGCAGCGGAAGGTCGGCCAGGACCGGGAGGGCCTACGAGCAGTACTTC. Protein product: CASSGRSARTGRAYEQYF.

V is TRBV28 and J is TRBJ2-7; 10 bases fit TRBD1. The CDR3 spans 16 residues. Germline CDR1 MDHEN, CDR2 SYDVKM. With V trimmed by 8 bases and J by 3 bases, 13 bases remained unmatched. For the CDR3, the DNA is TGTGCCAGCCACGAAAACCCCGGGACAGGGGACTACGAGCAGTACTTC. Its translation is CASHENPGTGDYEQYF.

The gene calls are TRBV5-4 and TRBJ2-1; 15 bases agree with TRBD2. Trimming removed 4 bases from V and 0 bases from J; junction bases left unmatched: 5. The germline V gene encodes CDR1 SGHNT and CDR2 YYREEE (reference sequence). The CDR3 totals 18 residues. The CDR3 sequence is CASSLGLAGGYSYNEQFF. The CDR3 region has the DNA TGTGCCAGCAGCCTGGGACTAGCGGGAGGCTACTCCTACAATGAGCAGTTCTTC.

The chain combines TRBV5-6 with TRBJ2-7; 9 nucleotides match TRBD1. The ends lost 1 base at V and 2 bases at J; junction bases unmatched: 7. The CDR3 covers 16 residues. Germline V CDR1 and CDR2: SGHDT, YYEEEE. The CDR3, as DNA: TGTGCCAGCAGCTTGTCCCCGGGACAGGGAGCCTACGAGCAGTACTTC. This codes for CASSLSPGQGAYEQYF.

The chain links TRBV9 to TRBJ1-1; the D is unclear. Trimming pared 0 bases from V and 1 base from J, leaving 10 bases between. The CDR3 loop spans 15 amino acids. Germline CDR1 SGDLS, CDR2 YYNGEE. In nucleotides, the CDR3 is TGTGCCAGCAGCGTAGGAGGTGACCCGAACACTGAAGCTTTCTTT. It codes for CASSVGGDPNTEAFF.

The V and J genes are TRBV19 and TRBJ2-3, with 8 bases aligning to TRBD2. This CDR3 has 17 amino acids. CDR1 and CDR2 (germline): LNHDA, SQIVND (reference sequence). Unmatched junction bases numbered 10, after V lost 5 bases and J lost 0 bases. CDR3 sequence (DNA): TGTGCCAGTAGTCCGCTGGGAGGGACTAGGAGCACAGATACGCAGTATTTT. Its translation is CASSPLGGTRSTDTQYF.

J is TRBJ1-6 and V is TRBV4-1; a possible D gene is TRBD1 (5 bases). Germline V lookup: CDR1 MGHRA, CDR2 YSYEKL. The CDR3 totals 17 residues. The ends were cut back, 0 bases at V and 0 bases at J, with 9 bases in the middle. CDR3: CASSQDRASSYNSPLHF. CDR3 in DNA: TGCGCCAGCAGCCAAGACAGGGCAAGCTCCTATAATTCACCCCTCCACTTT.

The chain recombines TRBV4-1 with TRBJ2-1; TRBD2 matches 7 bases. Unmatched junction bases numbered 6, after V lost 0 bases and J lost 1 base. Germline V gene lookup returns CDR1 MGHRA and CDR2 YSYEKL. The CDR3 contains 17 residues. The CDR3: CASSQDLASGSYNEQFF. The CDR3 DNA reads TGCGCCAGCAGCCAAGATCTAGCTAGCGGATCCTACAATGAGCAGTTCTTC.

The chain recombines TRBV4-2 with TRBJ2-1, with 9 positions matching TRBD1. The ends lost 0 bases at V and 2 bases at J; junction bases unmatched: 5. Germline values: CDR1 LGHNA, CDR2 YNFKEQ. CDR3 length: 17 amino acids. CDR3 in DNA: TGTGCCAGCAGCCAAGAGAAGGGACAGGGTCCCTACAATGAGCAGTTCTTC. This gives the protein CASSQEKGQGPYNEQFF.

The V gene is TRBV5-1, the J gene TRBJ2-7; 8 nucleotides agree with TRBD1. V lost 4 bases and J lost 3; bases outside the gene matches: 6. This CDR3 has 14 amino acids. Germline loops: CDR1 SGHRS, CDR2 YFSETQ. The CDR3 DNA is TGCGCCAGCAGCAAAGGACAGGGACGCTACGAGCAGTACTTC. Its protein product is CASSKGQGRYEQYF.

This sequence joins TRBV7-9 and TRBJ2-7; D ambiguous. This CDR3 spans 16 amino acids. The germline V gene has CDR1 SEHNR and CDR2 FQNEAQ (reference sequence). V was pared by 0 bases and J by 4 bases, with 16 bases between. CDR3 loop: CASSLASARGLYEQYF. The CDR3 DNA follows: TGTGCCAGCAGCTTAGCGTCGGCTAGAGGATTATACGAGCAGTACTTC.

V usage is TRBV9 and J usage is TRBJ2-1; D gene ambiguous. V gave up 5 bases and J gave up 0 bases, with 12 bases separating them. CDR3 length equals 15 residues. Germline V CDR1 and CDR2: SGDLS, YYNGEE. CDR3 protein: CASRDSLSSYNEQFF. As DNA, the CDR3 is TGTGCCAGCAGAGACTCCTTAAGCTCCTACAATGAGCAGTTCTTC. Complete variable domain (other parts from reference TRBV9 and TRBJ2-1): DSGVTQTPKHLITATGQRVTLRCSPRSGDLSVYWYQQSLDQGLQFLIQYYNGEERAKGNILERFSAQQFPDLHSELNLSSLELGDSALYFCASRDSLSSYNEQFFGPGTRLTVL.

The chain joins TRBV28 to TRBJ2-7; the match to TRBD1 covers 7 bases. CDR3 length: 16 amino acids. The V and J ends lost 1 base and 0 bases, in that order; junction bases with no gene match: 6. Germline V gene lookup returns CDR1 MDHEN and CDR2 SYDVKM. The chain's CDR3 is CASSLSETGYSYEQYF. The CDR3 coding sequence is TGTGCCAGCAGTTTATCCGAGACAGGGTACTCCTACGAGCAGTACTTC.

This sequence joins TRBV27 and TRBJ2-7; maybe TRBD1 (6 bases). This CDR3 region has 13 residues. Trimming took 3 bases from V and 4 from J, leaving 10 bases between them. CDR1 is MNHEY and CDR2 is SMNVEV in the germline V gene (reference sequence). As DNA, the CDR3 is TGTGCCAGCAGTTTTAGCAGGGGATACGAGCAGTACTTC. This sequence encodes CASSFSRGYEQYF.

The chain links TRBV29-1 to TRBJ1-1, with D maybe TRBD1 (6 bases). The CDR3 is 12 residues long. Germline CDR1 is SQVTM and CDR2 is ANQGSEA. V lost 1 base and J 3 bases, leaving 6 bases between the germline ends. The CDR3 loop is CSVEAGDTEAFF. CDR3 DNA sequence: TGCAGCGTTGAAGCAGGGGACACTGAAGCTTTCTTT.